The next 19 T cell receptor beta chains were all read from a single sample in a study of blood T cell repertoires in COVID-19 (dated by TCRdb to about 2020). The protocol used for the library was the immunoSEQ multiplex PCR assay. This is the immuneACCESS table as TCRdb keeps it, with only in-frame sequences that have V and J called. A part of the clones is gone; compared with another copy, unresolved V genes explain less than half, and the rest is unexplained. This sample has under 45,000 clones in its table, and around four fifths of those were observed once. 35% to 45% of the sample comes from the top ten. The specimen sequenced was peripheral blood. Source of these receptors: a woman of 80 years or more with active or convalescent COVID-19.

J is TRBJ1-1 and V is TRBV6-2 or TRBV6-3; unclear D gene. This CDR3 comprises 15 residues. Germline V gene sequence: CDR1 MNHEY, CDR2 SVGEGT. V was pared by 3 bases and J by 2 bases, with 13 bases between. As DNA, the CDR3 is TGTGCCAGCAGTTATGATTACAGATTTAACACTGAAGCTTTCTTT. This gives the protein CASSYDYRFNTEAFF.

The chain carries TRBV5-8 and TRBJ2-7; tentatively, D is TRBD1 (6 bases). V was cut by 5 bases and J by 6 bases, with 18 bases left in between. The CDR3 has 14 residues. The V gene's germline CDR1 is SGHTS and CDR2 YDEGEE. The CDR3 here is CASSYTGTRGEQYF. CDR3 nucleotide sequence: TGTGCCAGCAGTTACACCGGGACAAGGGGCGAGCAGTACTTC.

This chain links TRBV3-1 (or the pseudogene TRBV3-2) with TRBJ2-5; 8 bases fit TRBD2. The CDR3 contains 16 residues. Trimming at V came to 5 bases and at J to 1 base, leaving 9 bases not matched to a gene. The germline V gene has CDR1 LGHDT and CDR2 YNNKEL (reference sequence). The CDR3 region is CASSIQAGAGQETQYF. CDR3 in DNA: TGTGCCAGCAGCATACAAGCGGGAGCAGGCCAAGAGACCCAGTACTTC.

CDR3 bases: TGTGCCAGCAGCTCAAAACAGGGAATGGTGAACACTGAAGCTTTCTTT. Protein: CASSSKQGMVNTEAFF. This chain connects TRBV5-4 to TRBJ1-1; possibly TRBD1 for D (6 bases). Germline CDR1 SGHNT, CDR2 YYREEE (reference sequence). This CDR3 has 16 amino acids. Trimming cost V 3 bases and J 0 bases, with 15 bases left between them.

The chain couples TRBV25-1 to TRBJ1-4; 8 nucleotides align to TRBD1. Germline loops: CDR1 MGHDK, CDR2 SYGVNS. The V and J ends lost 6 bases and 6 bases, in that order; junction bases with no gene match: 3. There are 13 residues in the CDR3. CDR3 sequence reads: CASRGQGDEKLFF. In DNA form, the CDR3 reads TGTGCCAGCAGAGGACAGGGTGATGAAAAACTGTTTTTT.

The rearrangement links TRBV4-2 to TRBJ1-2, with a weak D call TRBD1 (5 bases). Germline lookup yields CDR1 LGHNA and CDR2 YNFKEQ. V was trimmed by 0 bases and J by 4 bases, leaving 9 bases between them. This CDR3 region has 14 residues. CDR3 amino acids: CASSQDRVGYGYTF. The DNA of the CDR3 is TGTGCCAGCAGCCAAGACAGGGTGGGCTATGGCTACACCTTC.

This clone was seen only once. The V gene is TRBV4-3, the J gene TRBJ1-5, with D possibly TRBD1 on 6 matching bases. Germline CDR1 LGHNA, CDR2 YSLEER. The CDR3 covers 18 residues. V lost 0 bases, J lost 0 bases, and 15 bases lay in between. This chain's CDR3 is CASSQEVQGSNSNQPQHF. DNA of the CDR3: TGCGCCAGCAGCCAAGAGGTCCAGGGGTCGAATAGCAATCAGCCCCAGCATTTT.

The chain carries TRBV6-1 and TRBJ2-5, with D possibly being TRBD1 (5 bases). V lost 2 bases and J 5 bases, leaving 15 bases between the germline ends. The CDR3 runs 15 residues. CDR1 MNHNS and CDR2 SASEGT come from the germline V gene. The CDR3 spells CASSETGFEAETQYF. The CDR3 DNA sequence: TGTGCCAGCAGTGAAACAGGATTCGAAGCGGAGACCCAGTACTTC.

The table lists this clone with a few counts. The J gene is TRBJ2-2, the V gene TRBV18, with 7 positions matching TRBD2. V shed 3 bases and J 1 base; nucleotides not matched to a gene: 5. The CDR3 totals 16 residues. In germline, CDR1 is KGHSH, CDR2 LQKENI. The CDR3 sequence: CASSPPSGVNTGELFF. The CDR3 bases are TGTGCCAGCTCACCTCCTAGCGGAGTGAACACCGGGGAGCTGTTTTTT.

The rearrangement links TRBV7-9 to TRBJ1-4; D uncertain. In germline, CDR1 is SEHNR, CDR2 FQNEAQ (reference sequence). CDR3 size: 12 residues. Trimming removed 5 bases from V and 7 bases from J, with 8 bases in between. For the CDR3, the DNA is TGTGCCAGCAGCCCTGTCCGTGAAAAACTGTTTTTT. Amino acids: CASSPVREKLFF.

The J gene is TRBJ1-4, the V gene TRBV2; D gene ambiguous. The CDR3 has 15 amino acids. The V gene lost 7 bases and the J gene lost 4 bases, with 16 bases spanning the gap. CDR1 SNHLY and CDR2 FYNNEI come from the germline V gene. The chain's CDR3 is CASTQGGVSNEKLFF. Here the CDR3 DNA reads TGTGCCAGCACCCAAGGCGGGGTCAGTAATGAAAAACTGTTTTTT.

The chain is built from TRBV9 and TRBJ2-7, with a tentative D call TRBD2 (6 bases). Germline V gene sequence: CDR1 SGDLS, CDR2 YYNGEE. Trimming took off 0 bases at V and 6 bases at J, with 19 bases between the two ends. The CDR3 is 16 amino acids. The CDR3 is CASSVEPQTGSGEQYF. In nucleotides, the CDR3 is TGTGCCAGCAGCGTAGAACCCCAGACCGGTAGCGGCGAGCAGTACTTC.

The chain recombines TRBV7-2 with TRBJ1-2; 8 bases fit TRBD1. CDR3 length: 14 amino acids. V lost 4 bases to trimming and J lost 4 bases; unmatched junction nucleotides: 5. The germline V gene has CDR1 SGHTA and CDR2 FQGNSA. This CDR3 reads CASSSGQGVYGYTF. The CDR3 bases are TGTGCCAGCAGCTCCGGACAGGGCGTCTATGGCTACACCTTC.

This sequence joins TRBV18 and TRBJ2-7; D may be TRBD1 (5 bases). The V end lost 1 base, the J end lost 2 bases, and 6 bases lay between the germline ends. The CDR3 length is 13 residues. Looked up from germline, CDR1 is KGHSH and CDR2 is LQKENI. The CDR3 loop is CASSPQGTYEQYF. CDR3 nucleotide sequence: TGTGCCAGCTCACCACAGGGGACCTACGAGCAGTACTTC.

The chain has TRBV28 and TRBJ1-1, with unresolved D. Germline loops: CDR1 MDHEN, CDR2 SYDVKM. Trimming took off 6 bases at V and 1 base at J, with 12 bases between the two ends. The CDR3 runs 14 residues. The CDR3 spells CASSRITENTEAFF. The CDR3 DNA sequence: TGTGCCAGCAGCCGGATAACAGAGAACACTGAAGCTTTCTTT. Looking up the rest from reference TRBV28 and TRBJ1-1 gives the full variable domain: DVKVTQSSRYLVKRTGEKVFLECVQDMDHENMFWYRQDPGLGLRLIYFSYDVKMKEKGDIPEGYSVSREKKERFSLILESASTNQTSMYLCASSRITENTEAFFGQGTRLTVV.

This clone was seen only once. The V gene is TRBV28, the J gene TRBJ2-7; perhaps TRBD2 as D (6 bases). CDR1 is MDHEN, CDR2 SYDVKM, per germline. V lost 6 bases and J 7 bases, leaving 25 bases between the germline ends. This CDR3 is 16 amino acids long. In DNA form, the CDR3 reads TGTGCCAGCAGGAGGCGGGAATACCCCAATTTGGGGGAGCAGTACTTC. Residues: CASRRREYPNLGEQYF.

The J gene is TRBJ2-7, the V gene TRBV28; no definite D call. Trimming cost V 6 bases and J 0 bases, with 15 bases left between them. Germline loops: CDR1 MDHEN, CDR2 SYDVKM. CDR3 length equals 15 residues. The CDR3 bases are TGTGCCAGCAGGGCCGTTCCGTCGTCCTCCTACGAGCAGTACTTC. Residues: CASRAVPSSSYEQYF.

The sample holds a few counts of this clone. The rearrangement joins TRBV5-1 to TRBJ1-1; D is undetermined. V was shortened by 0 bases and J by 6 bases, with 9 bases between the two germline ends. The CDR3 runs to 13 residues. CDR1 and CDR2 from the germline V gene are SGHRS and YFSETQ. CDR3 bases: TGCGCCAGCAGCTTGGGCGGTGGAGCTGAAGCTTTCTTT. Amino acids: CASSLGGGAEAFF. The full variable domain, in which reference TRBV5-1 and TRBJ1-1 provide the parts outside the CDR3, is KAGVTQTPRYLIKTRGQQVTLSCSPISGHRSVSWYQQTPGQGLQFLFEYFSETQRNKGNFPGRFSGRQFSNSRSEMNVSTLELGDSALYLCASSLGGGAEAFFGQGTRLTVV.

The chain's CDR3 is CASSTTGERNTIYF. CDR3 coding DNA: TGTGCCAGCAGCACGACAGGGGAAAGAAACACCATATATTTT. The chain recombines TRBV28 with TRBJ1-3; 8 nucleotides match TRBD1. This CDR3 comprises 14 residues. Germline values: CDR1 MDHEN, CDR2 SYDVKM. V was pared by 6 bases and J by 5 bases, with 6 bases of the junction left unmatched.